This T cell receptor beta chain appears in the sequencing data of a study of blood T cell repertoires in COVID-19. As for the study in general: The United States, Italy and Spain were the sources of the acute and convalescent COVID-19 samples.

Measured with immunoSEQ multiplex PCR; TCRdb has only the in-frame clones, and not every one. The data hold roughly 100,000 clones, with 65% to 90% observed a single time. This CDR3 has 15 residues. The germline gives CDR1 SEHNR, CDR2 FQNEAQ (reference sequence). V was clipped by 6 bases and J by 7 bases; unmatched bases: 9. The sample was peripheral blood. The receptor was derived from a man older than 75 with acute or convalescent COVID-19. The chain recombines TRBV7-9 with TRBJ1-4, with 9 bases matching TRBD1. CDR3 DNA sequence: TGTGCCAGCAGTTGCTCCGGGACAGGGTGTGAAAAACTGTTTTTT. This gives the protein CASSCSGTGCEKLFF.